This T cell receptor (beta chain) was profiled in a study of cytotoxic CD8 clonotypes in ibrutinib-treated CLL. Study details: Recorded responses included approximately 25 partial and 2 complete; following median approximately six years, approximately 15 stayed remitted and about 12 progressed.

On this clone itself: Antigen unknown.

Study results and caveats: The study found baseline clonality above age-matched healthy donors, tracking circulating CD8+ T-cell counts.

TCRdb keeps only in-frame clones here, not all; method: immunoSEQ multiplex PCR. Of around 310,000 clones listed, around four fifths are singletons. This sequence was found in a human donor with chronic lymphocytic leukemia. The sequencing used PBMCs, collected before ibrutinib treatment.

CDR3 DNA sequence: TGTGCCAGTAGTCCTTTTAGCGGGAGCTACGAGCAGTACTTC. Translated, it gives CASSPFSGSYEQYF. The gene calls are TRBV19 and TRBJ2-7; 9 bases align to TRBD2. V was clipped by 5 bases and J by 3 bases; unmatched bases: 5. The length of the CDR3 is 14 residues. Germline CDR1 LNHDA, CDR2 SQIVND (reference sequence).